This TCR beta chain was sequenced during a study of shared clonotypes between healthy human individuals. Study background: For every donor, three CD4 naive, three CD4 memory, two CD8 naive and one CD8 memory plates were used. Findings and limits, study-wide: Roughly 5% of naive CD4 clonotypes were common to a handful of donors.

This clone was counted once. What it binds is unknown. The junction departs from the called germline gene at one end, perhaps through a read error. Clones were sequenced by immunoSEQ multiplex PCR, and TCRdb holds only the in-frame ones, with some missing. The data show 2 million to 2.5 million clones, 80% to 95% seen once. Sequenced material: naive CD4+ T cells from PBMCs. Subset in this sample: CD45RA+ positively selected. The TCR comes from a man between 18 and 29 years old in good health. Some clones in this sample may be carry-over from other donors' samples.

CDR3 residues: CASSQGVKTEAFF. CDR3 nucleotide sequence: TGTGCCAGCAGCCAGGGGGTGAAAACTGAAGCTTTCTTT. The J gene is TRBJ1-1, the V gene TRBV14; a possible D gene is TRBD1 (5 bases). Per germline, CDR1 SGHDN and CDR2 FVKESK. The CDR3 is made up of 13 amino acids.